This TCR beta chain was sequenced in a study of T cell responses to AZD1222 COVID-19 vaccine. Study findings and constraints: Close to half of spike-specific TCRs reportedly recognize unmutated variant regions. Donors were largely white British and mainly female; clonal diversity was possibly underestimated. Rises in breadth and depth of Spike-specific TCRs came after two AZD1222 doses.

Regarding this clone: No antigen is known for it.

Here immunoSEQ multiplex PCR was the method, and the copy in TCRdb shows in-frame clones only, minus some. The sample holds around 140,000 clones, roughly 90% seen once. Germline V gene lookup returns CDR1 LGHNT and CDR2 FRNRAP. The V gene lost 0 bases and the J gene lost 1 base, with 13 bases spanning the gap. CDR3 length: 17 amino acids. The chain has TRBV12-5 and TRBJ1-5, with D tentatively TRBD1 (5 bases). The TCR comes from an adult in good health. The specimen was peripheral blood, collected on day 0 of AZD1222 vaccination. The chain's CDR3 is CASGLVLAGTSNQPQHF. The CDR3 DNA reads as TGTGCTAGTGGTTTGGTGCTCGCAGGGACGAGCAATCAGCCCCAGCATTTT.